The present T cell receptor beta chain was sequenced within a study of blood T cells in healthy people across ages. A second roughly 7 to 12 cycle PCR used barcoded and J-beta primers. TCRdb redid the calling of the 5' RACE reads with MiXCR, one entry per CDR3 protein. The table shows 800,000 to 1,300,000 distinct CDR3 sequences, with 20% to 25% occurring only once. The CDR3 totals 16 residues. Trimming took 1 base from V and 4 from J; bases not matched to a gene: 6. CDR1 and CDR2 from the germline V gene are LNHNV and YYDKDF (reference sequence). This same sample was also taken into another study, of T cells of mothers and their children.

The rearrangement joins TRBV15 to TRBJ2-2, with 7 nucleotides matching TRBD1. This sequence was found in a girl aged 2-9 years in good health. The sample comprised blood. The CDR3 loop is CATSRGRPGGTGELFF. The CDR3 DNA follows: TGTGCCACCAGCAGAGGACGTCCAGGGGGCACCGGGGAGCTGTTTTTT.